The clone carrying this T cell receptor beta chain showed up just a few times. The sample originates from a study of T cells in Graves' hyperthyroidism and ophthalmopathy. Germline CDR1 is SGHVS and CDR2 is FQNEAQ. The V gene lost 7 bases and the J gene lost 4 bases, with 11 bases spanning the gap. This CDR3 is 12 amino acids long. It was around 11 ml of fresh peripheral blood that supplied the PBMCs. RNA transcripts yielded amplified TCR beta CDR3 regions. RT-PCR in the first round (using the HTBI primer set) targeted the TCR CDR3. TCRdb re-called the multiplex PCR reads with MiXCR, one entry per CDR3 protein. Of 350,000 to 400,000 distinct CDR3 sequences listed, 14% to 15% are singletons.

The specimen was blood. This TCR came from a woman aged 25 to 39 with Graves' hyperthyroidism. V usage is TRBV7-8 and J usage is TRBJ2-7; no firm D call. This CDR3 is CASTSSRYEQYF. The CDR3 region has the DNA TGTGCCAGCACGTCTTCCAGGTACGAGCAGTACTTC.